This entry lists 29 T cell receptor beta chains sequenced from one sample in a study of blood T cell repertoires in COVID-19. TCRdb's copy holds only in-frame clones and misses some; the assay was immunoSEQ multiplex PCR. The sample yields about 140,000 clones, roughly four fifths seen once. Sequencing input: peripheral blood. The receptor set was obtained from a woman aged 45-59 years with active or convalescent COVID-19.

This chain links TRBV6-2 or TRBV6-3 with TRBJ2-3, with 13 nucleotides matching TRBD2. This CDR3 contains 17 residues. J was trimmed by 1 base and V by 5 bases; bases with no gene match: 6. Germline V gene lookup returns CDR1 MNHEY and CDR2 SVGEGT. CDR3 sequence reads: CASSDWTSGSRTDTQYF. The CDR3 nucleotides read TGTGCCAGCAGTGACTGGACTAGCGGGAGTCGCACAGATACGCAGTATTTT.

V and J are TRBV3-1 (or the pseudogene TRBV3-2) and TRBJ1-6; TRBD1 might be the D (6 bases). The V gene's germline CDR1 is LGHDT and CDR2 YNNKEL (reference sequence). V was clipped by 1 base and J by 9 bases, with 13 bases between them. This CDR3 has 15 residues. The CDR3 DNA is TGTGCCAGCAGCCAAGGTCAGGGGTACGGTTCACCCCTCCACTTT. Protein: CASSQGQGYGSPLHF.

This sequence joins TRBV5-1 and TRBJ2-3, with 7 bases aligning to TRBD1. J lost 1 base, V lost 0 bases, and 2 bases had no gene match. CDR1 is SGHRS and CDR2 is YFSETQ in the germline V gene. The CDR3 runs 15 residues. The CDR3 nucleotides read TGCGCCAGCAGCTTGGGGACAGGAGGCACAGATACGCAGTATTTT. Protein product: CASSLGTGGTDTQYF.

The rearrangement links TRBV25-1 to TRBJ2-5; 10 bases align to TRBD2. The CDR3 contains 15 residues. CDR1 is MGHDK, CDR2 SYGVNS, per germline. The ends lost 3 bases at V and 5 bases at J; junction bases unmatched: 6. CDR3 nucleotide sequence: TGTGCCAGCAGTGATGGAAGCGGGGGGGAGGAGACCCAGTACTTC. Residues: CASSDGSGGEETQYF.

This clone has a handful of counts. The chain has TRBV18 and TRBJ1-1, with 8 nucleotides matching TRBD1. V gave up 3 bases and J gave up 2 bases; unmatched junction bases: 8. The CDR3 extends over 16 amino acids. CDR1 and CDR2 from the germline V gene are KGHSH and LQKENI. DNA for the CDR3: TGTGCCAGCTCACCTTATGTCGGACAGGGAAACACTGAAGCTTTCTTT. Its protein product is CASSPYVGQGNTEAFF.

The chain employs TRBV19 and TRBJ1-1, with TRBD1 matching 9 bases. This CDR3 has 14 residues. Germline-derived CDR1 and CDR2 are LNHDA and SQIVND (reference sequence). Losses at the gene ends were 3 bases for V and 6 bases for J; bases not matched to a gene: 5. The CDR3 reads CASSILGQGAEAFF. In DNA form, the CDR3 reads TGTGCCAGTAGTATCCTGGGACAGGGAGCTGAAGCTTTCTTT.

The chain employs TRBV9 and TRBJ1-2; 8 bases match TRBD1. Per germline, CDR1 SGDLS and CDR2 YYNGEE. The junction had 6 bases not matched to a gene; V was cut back by 2 bases and J by 6 bases. The CDR3 loop spans 14 amino acids. The CDR3 nucleotides read TGTGCCAGCAGCGTTCGGACAGGGAGGCATGGCTACACCTTC. Translating gives CASSVRTGRHGYTF.

The rearrangement links TRBV30 to TRBJ1-2; TRBD1 matches at 7 bases. Looked up from germline, CDR1 is GTSNPN and CDR2 is SVGIG (reference sequence). V trimming: 4 bases; J trimming: 5 bases; junction bases outside the gene matches: 10. The CDR3 totals 14 residues. CDR3 region: CAWTPGQASYGYTF. CDR3 DNA sequence: TGTGCCTGGACGCCTGGACAGGCCTCATATGGCTACACCTTC.

This chain joins TRBV12-5 and TRBJ1-2; 8 bases are a match to TRBD1. V was clipped by 0 bases and J by 7 bases; unmatched bases: 13. The CDR3 is 17 amino acids. Germline V gene lookup returns CDR1 LGHNT and CDR2 FRNRAP. Written as DNA, the CDR3 is TGTGCTAGTGGTTTGGTACGGGGGCAGGGGGCGTCAGTTGGCTACACCTTC. Translated, it gives CASGLVRGQGASVGYTF.

V is TRBV3-1 (or the pseudogene TRBV3-2) and J is TRBJ1-5; maybe TRBD1 (5 bases). Germline CDR1 reads LGHDT; CDR2 reads YNNKEL (reference sequence). This CDR3 has 14 residues. Trimming removed 4 bases at V and 3 bases at J, with 10 bases between. DNA for the CDR3: TGTGCCAGCAGCCGAGACAGTGTCAATCAGCCCCAGCATTTT. Translated: CASSRDSVNQPQHF.

The chain carries TRBV20-1 and TRBJ2-5, with D hard to call. Trimming took 5 bases from V and 5 from J, leaving 9 bases between them. The germline V gene has CDR1 DFQATT and CDR2 SNEGSKA (reference sequence). The CDR3 length is 11 residues. The DNA for the CDR3 is TGCAGTGCTTCGTCCCGGGAGACCCAGTACTTC. Translation: CSASSRETQYF.

The chain carries TRBV5-6 and TRBJ2-3; TRBD2 aligns across 12 bases. The germline CDR1 and CDR2 sequences are SGHDT and YYEEEE. V dropped 1 base and J dropped 3; count of bases not matched to a gene: 6. The CDR3 loop spans 17 amino acids. In DNA, the CDR3 is TGTGCCAGCAGCTTGAAGGCTAGCGGGGGGGGTACAGATACGCAGTATTTT. It yields the protein CASSLKASGGGTDTQYF.

Only a few counts were recorded for this clone. V and J are TRBV7-2 and TRBJ2-3; 15 bases are a match to TRBD2. Germline loops: CDR1 SGHTA, CDR2 FQGNSA. There are 18 residues in the CDR3. V lost 5 bases and J lost 2; bases outside the gene matches: 8. The CDR3 region is CASSPPGLAGGLTDTQYF. The CDR3 bases are TGTGCCAGCAGCCCACCGGGACTAGCGGGGGGACTCACAGATACGCAGTATTTT.

This chain connects TRBV18 to TRBJ2-1; D possibly corresponds to TRBD2 (6 bases). V shed 0 bases and J shed 6 bases, with 9 bases lying between them. Germline values: CDR1 KGHSH, CDR2 LQKENI. The CDR3 totals 14 residues. The CDR3: CASSPPTGGNEQFF. The CDR3 nucleotides are TGTGCCAGCTCACCACCGACCGGGGGCAATGAGCAGTTCTTC. The full variable domain, in which reference TRBV18 and TRBJ2-1 provide the parts outside the CDR3, is NAGVMQNPRHLVRRRGQEARLRCSPMKGHSHVYWYRQLPEEGLKFMVYLQKENIIDESGMPKERFSAEFPKEGPSILRIQQVVRGDSAAYFCASSPPTGGNEQFFGPGTRLTVL.

The chain uses TRBV27 and TRBJ2-5; D possibly corresponds to TRBD2 (5 bases). Trimming removed 2 bases from V and 4 bases from J, with 11 bases in between. From germline, CDR1 is MNHEY and CDR2 SMNVEV (reference sequence). The CDR3 length is 14 residues. Written as DNA, the CDR3 is TGTGCCAGCAGTTTAGGCGGACGGGGAGAGACCCAGTACTTC. Translating gives CASSLGGRGETQYF.

This clone was seen a few times. The chain employs TRBV2 and TRBJ2-2; TRBD2 matches 11 bases. Germline CDR1 and CDR2: SNHLY and FYNNEI. The junction had 6 bases not matched to a gene; V was cut back by 4 bases and J by 5 bases. This CDR3 region has 16 residues. The chain's CDR3 is CASSVAGGPGTGELFF. The CDR3, as DNA: TGTGCCAGCAGTGTAGCGGGAGGGCCCGGGACCGGGGAGCTGTTTTTT.

The chain recombines TRBV30 with TRBJ2-7, with 10 nucleotides matching TRBD2. In germline, CDR1 is GTSNPN, CDR2 SVGIG (reference sequence). This CDR3 has 13 amino acids. V lost 6 bases to trimming and J lost 2 bases; unmatched junction nucleotides: 4. CDR3 residues: CACLAGGAYEQYF. CDR3 DNA sequence: TGTGCCTGTTTAGCGGGAGGCGCCTACGAGCAGTACTTC.

This clone was detected once. The chain couples TRBV15 to TRBJ1-5; tentatively, D is TRBD1 (6 bases). The germline V gene encodes CDR1 LNHNV and CDR2 YYDKDF (reference sequence). The CDR3 contains 17 residues. The V end lost 1 base, the J end lost 2 bases, and 15 bases lay between the germline ends. The CDR3, as DNA: TGTGCCACCAGCAGAGCTCGGTGGGGGCTCGGCAATCAGCCCCAGCATTTT. Its protein product is CATSRARWGLGNQPQHF.

V and J are TRBV6-6 and TRBJ2-7; the match to TRBD1 covers 9 bases. The V segment lost 5 bases and the J segment 6 bases; nucleotides outside the gene matches: 2. The CDR3 sequence is 12 residues long. Germline V gene sequence: CDR1 MNHNY, CDR2 SVGAGI (reference sequence). DNA for the CDR3: TGTGCCAGCAGTCGACAGGGGGGCGAGCAGTACTTC. Translating it yields CASSRQGGEQYF.

J is TRBJ1-5 and V is TRBV19, with D uncertain. CDR1 and CDR2 (germline): LNHDA, SQIVND (reference sequence). This CDR3 is 13 amino acids long. V gave up 3 bases and J gave up 3 bases, with 6 bases separating them. Written as DNA, the CDR3 is TGTGCCAGTAGTATGCGGGACAATCAGCCCCAGCATTTT. This sequence encodes CASSMRDNQPQHF. The full variable domain, rest sourced from reference TRBV19 and TRBJ1-5, is DGGITQSPKYLFRKEGQNVTLSCEQNLNHDAMYWYRQDPGQGLRLIYYSQIVNDFQKGDIAEGYSVSREKKESFPLTVTSAQKNPTAFYLCASSMRDNQPQHFGDGTRLSIL.

This clone was seen only once. The gene calls are TRBV2 and TRBJ2-6; D is ambiguous. Looked up from germline, CDR1 is SNHLY and CDR2 is FYNNEI. The V end lost 4 bases, the J end lost 0 bases, and 4 bases lay between the germline ends. This CDR3 comprises 14 residues. The CDR3: CASSGLSGANVLTF. The DNA of the CDR3 is TGTGCCAGCAGTGGGCTCTCTGGGGCCAACGTCCTGACTTTC.

This clone was seen a handful of times. CDR3 residues: CSVDIGTGGAGGELFF. In DNA, the CDR3 is TGCAGCGTTGATATCGGGACAGGGGGCGCGGGAGGGGAGCTGTTTTTT. V and J are TRBV29-1 and TRBJ2-2; 12 nucleotides agree with TRBD1. V lost 3 bases to trimming and J lost 8 bases; unmatched junction nucleotides: 10. CDR1 SQVTM and CDR2 ANQGSEA come from the germline V gene. This CDR3 is built from 16 residues.

The genes are TRBV5-8 and TRBJ1-2, with D possibly TRBD1 on 6 matching bases. V gave up 4 bases and J gave up 1 base, with 17 bases separating them. The CDR3 sequence is 16 residues long. Germline loops: CDR1 SGHTS, CDR2 YDEGEE. The CDR3 region has the DNA TGTGCCAGCAGCCGGTTATCACAGGGCTTTAACTATGGCTACACCTTC. This codes for CASSRLSQGFNYGYTF.

This clone was recorded once. The chain joins TRBV9 to TRBJ2-2, with D perhaps TRBD2 (6 bases). CDR3 length equals 15 residues. CDR1 SGDLS and CDR2 YYNGEE come from the germline V gene. The V and J ends lost 3 bases and 2 bases respectively, with 11 bases between them. CDR3 region: CASSASGTNTGELFF. The CDR3, as DNA: TGTGCCAGCAGCGCCTCCGGGACTAACACCGGGGAGCTGTTTTTT.

V is TRBV7-2 and J is TRBJ2-5; D gene ambiguous. The V end was cut by 1 base, the J end by 1 base, with 7 bases between. There are 14 residues in the CDR3. Germline V gives CDR1 SGHTA, CDR2 FQGNSA. The CDR3 DNA is TGTGCCAGCAGCTTAGTAATGTCCCAAGAGACCCAGTACTTC. Encoded protein: CASSLVMSQETQYF.

V and J are TRBV19 and TRBJ1-6; D call uncertain. Per the germline V gene, CDR1 is LNHDA and CDR2 is SQIVND (reference sequence). With 1 base removed from V and 4 bases from J, the gap between germline ends came to 14 bases. The CDR3 runs to 17 residues. In nucleotides, the CDR3 is TGTGCCAGTAGTATAGTTAGGTCACGAGGATATAATTCACCCCTCCACTTT. Residues: CASSIVRSRGYNSPLHF.

This CDR3 reads CASGLGLAGASTDTQYF. CDR3 sequence (DNA): TGTGCTAGTGGTCTGGGACTAGCGGGGGCTAGCACAGATACGCAGTATTTT. The J gene is TRBJ2-3, the V gene TRBV12-5; 14 bases are a match to TRBD2. V lost 5 bases to trimming and J lost 0 bases; unmatched junction nucleotides: 4. CDR1 and CDR2 (germline): LGHNT, FRNRAP. The CDR3 runs to 17 residues.

This clone was recorded a few times. This chain connects TRBV18 to TRBJ2-2; a weak D match, TRBD1 (6 bases). The CDR3 is 15 residues long. From germline, CDR1 is KGHSH and CDR2 LQKENI. V lost 3 bases and J 4 bases, leaving 12 bases between the germline ends. CDR3 in amino acids: CASSPTGLSTGELFF. CDR3 DNA: TGTGCCAGCTCACCTACAGGGTTGAGCACCGGGGAGCTGTTTTTT. The full variable domain, its missing parts supplied by reference TRBV18 and TRBJ2-2, is NAGVMQNPRHLVRRRGQEARLRCSPMKGHSHVYWYRQLPEEGLKFMVYLQKENIIDESGMPKERFSAEFPKEGPSILRIQQVVRGDSAAYFCASSPTGLSTGELFFGEGSRLTVL.

V usage is TRBV10-2 and J usage is TRBJ2-5; 12 positions match TRBD2. The trim removed 5 bases at V and 2 bases at J, leaving 6 bases unmatched. The CDR3 is 16 amino acids. Per the germline V gene, CDR1 is WSHSY and CDR2 is SAAADI. The DNA for the CDR3 is TGCGCCAGCAGTTCATGGACTAGCGGGGATCAAGAGACCCAGTACTTC. It specifies CASSSWTSGDQETQYF.